These 15 T cell receptor beta chains originate from one sample sequenced in a study of radiotherapy plus CTLA-4 blockade in lung cancer. TCRdb's table, derived via immunoSEQ multiplex PCR, lists solely in-frame clones and lacks some. The repertoire holds more than 100,000 clones, 85% to 90% seen once, with roughly 7% in the top ten. The sequenced sample was peripheral blood, obtained from a patient treated with radiotherapy plus ipilimumab. The receptors were gathered from a human donor with non-small cell lung cancer that progressed on radiotherapy plus ipilimumab.

This chain joins TRBV5-8 and TRBJ1-5, with D tentatively TRBD1 (5 bases). The CDR3 length is 15 residues. CDR1 is SGHTS and CDR2 is YDEGEE in the germline V gene. Trimming removed 1 base at V and 3 bases at J, with 11 bases between. The CDR3, as DNA: TGTGCCAGCAGCTTGTTCCGGGGGAACAATCAGCCCCAGCATTTT. Protein product: CASSLFRGNNQPQHF. The full variable domain, completed using reference TRBV5-8 and TRBJ1-5, is EAGVTQSPTHLIKTRGQQATLRCSPISGHTSVYWYQQALGLGLQFLLWYDEGEERNRGNFPPRFSGRQFPNYSSELNVNALELEDSALYLCASSLFRGNNQPQHFGDGTRLSIL.

In its sample, this clone was seen once. The V and J genes are TRBV5-1 and TRBJ2-5; D ambiguous. This CDR3 has 14 amino acids. Trimming removed 0 bases from V and 2 bases from J, with 8 bases in between. Germline lookup yields CDR1 SGHRS and CDR2 YFSETQ. The CDR3 bases are TGCGCCAGCAGCTTGGTGGGCGATCAAGAGACCCAGTACTTC. It specifies CASSLVGDQETQYF.

V gene TRBV2 combines with J gene TRBJ1-2; no clear D. The V and J ends lost 3 bases and 4 bases respectively, with 15 bases between them. The germline V gene has CDR1 SNHLY and CDR2 FYNNEI. CDR3 length: 15 residues. The CDR3 region has the DNA TGTGCCAGCAGTGAGGATCCCGGAGCCGGCTATGGCTACACCTTC. It is translated as CASSEDPGAGYGYTF.

V and J are TRBV5-1 and TRBJ2-7, with a possible D match to TRBD1 (6 bases). Deletions cut 3 bases from V and 4 bases from J, with 17 bases between. The germline V gene has CDR1 SGHRS and CDR2 YFSETQ. The CDR3 runs 15 residues. The CDR3 is CASSSPGGQEYEQYF. The CDR3 DNA follows: TGCGCCAGCAGCTCCCCTGGGGGACAAGAATACGAGCAGTACTTC.

The V call is TRBV5-1, the J call TRBJ2-7, with TRBD2 identical over 7 bases. The germline V gene encodes CDR1 SGHRS and CDR2 YFSETQ. The V gene end was trimmed by 1 base and the J gene end by 5 bases; junction bases not matched to a gene: 6. The CDR3 has 14 amino acids. CDR3 protein: CASSLRAGYDEQYF. The CDR3 DNA sequence: TGCGCCAGCAGCTTGCGAGCGGGATACGACGAGCAGTACTTC.

This chain connects TRBV7-2 to TRBJ1-1; the match to TRBD1 covers 8 bases. The CDR3 is 14 amino acids. Per germline, CDR1 SGHTA and CDR2 FQGNSA. Trimming took 3 bases from V and 1 from J; bases not matched to a gene: 1. The CDR3 reads CASSFGQGNTEAFF. Here the CDR3 DNA reads TGTGCCAGCAGCTTCGGACAGGGGAACACTGAAGCTTTCTTT.

The chain joins TRBV6-4 to TRBJ2-5; D is uncertain. The CDR3 runs to 13 residues. With 4 bases removed from V and 0 bases from J, the gap between germline ends came to 6 bases. Germline V gives CDR1 MRHNA, CDR2 SNTAGT. For the CDR3, the DNA is TGTGCCAGCAGTGTCTCGTACCAAGAGACCCAGTACTTC. This codes for CASSVSYQETQYF.

There are a few counts of this clone. The chain is built from TRBV27 and TRBJ2-7, with 8 bases lining up with TRBD2. This CDR3 region has 16 residues. V lost 3 bases to trimming and J lost 5 bases; unmatched junction nucleotides: 12. Per the germline V gene, CDR1 is MNHEY and CDR2 is SMNVEV (reference sequence). The CDR3 sequence is CASSFSTGTRIHEQYF. The CDR3 region has the DNA TGTGCCAGCAGTTTCTCGACCGGGACTAGGATTCACGAGCAGTACTTC.

This chain connects TRBV9 to TRBJ1-1, with TRBD1 identical over 8 bases. The CDR3 loop spans 15 amino acids. In germline, CDR1 is SGDLS, CDR2 YYNGEE. Trimming took 3 bases from V and 4 from J; bases not matched to a gene: 8. CDR3 amino acids: CASSGPTTGATEAFF. The CDR3 region has the DNA TGTGCCAGCAGCGGACCTACGACAGGGGCCACTGAAGCTTTCTTT.

The chain is built from TRBV19 and TRBJ1-5, with D maybe TRBD1 (5 bases). Germline CDR1 reads LNHDA; CDR2 reads SQIVND (reference sequence). CDR3 length: 15 residues. Trimming left V 5 bases short and J 0 bases short, with 11 bases between. CDR3 sequence: CASSPAGFSNQPQHF. CDR3 DNA sequence: TGTGCCAGTAGTCCCGCAGGGTTTAGCAATCAGCCCCAGCATTTT.

The chain joins TRBV30 to TRBJ1-5, with D perhaps TRBD1 (6 bases). V lost 0 bases, J lost 7 bases, and 13 bases lay in between. The CDR3 covers 14 residues. The germline V gene has CDR1 GTSNPN and CDR2 SVGIG (reference sequence). CDR3 DNA: TGTGCCTGGAGTGTAAGGGGGTTCGGGCAGCCCCAGCATTTT. Translation: CAWSVRGFGQPQHF. Based on the CDR3 plus reference TRBV30 and TRBJ1-5, the full variable domain is SQTIHQWPATLVQPVGSPLSLECTVEGTSNPNLYWYRQAAGRGLQLLFYSVGIGQISSEVPQNLSASRPQDRQFILSSKKLLLSDSGFYLCAWSVRGFGQPQHFGDGTRLSIL.

V gene TRBV5-5 combines with J gene TRBJ1-5; unclear D gene. The CDR3 is made up of 14 amino acids. Germline V CDR1 and CDR2: SGHKS, YYEKEE (reference sequence). The V end was cut by 3 bases, the J end by 3 bases, with 10 bases between. CDR3 sequence (DNA): TGTGCCAGCAGCTCGGGCAGCCTCAATCAGCCCCAGCATTTT. Protein product: CASSSGSLNQPQHF.

Here the CDR3 reads CSAEQGPYEQYF. The CDR3 DNA sequence: TGCAGCGCCGAACAGGGACCCTACGAGCAGTACTTC. V and J are TRBV29-1 and TRBJ2-7, with D perhaps matching TRBD1 (6 bases). The CDR3 consists of 12 residues. In germline, CDR1 is SQVTM, CDR2 ANQGSEA. With 7 bases removed from V and 2 bases from J, the gap between germline ends came to 12 bases.

This clone was found once. This chain joins TRBV9 and TRBJ2-2, with unresolved D. Germline V gene data show CDR1 as SGDLS and CDR2 as YYNGEE. This CDR3 contains 14 residues. Trimming left V 0 bases short and J 6 bases short, with 9 bases between. The CDR3 loop reads CASSVGLVAGELFF. The CDR3 DNA is TGTGCCAGCAGCGTAGGGTTGGTTGCCGGGGAGCTGTTTTTT.

This clone occurred once. The chain joins TRBV19 to TRBJ2-7; 8 bases line up with TRBD1. Germline V gene data show CDR1 as LNHDA and CDR2 as SQIVND (reference sequence). The CDR3 length is 13 residues. J gave up 2 bases and V 5 bases, and 2 bases lay outside the gene matches. The CDR3 coding sequence is TGTGCCAGTAGTCCGACAGGGGCCTACGAGCAGTACTTC. It translates to CASSPTGAYEQYF.